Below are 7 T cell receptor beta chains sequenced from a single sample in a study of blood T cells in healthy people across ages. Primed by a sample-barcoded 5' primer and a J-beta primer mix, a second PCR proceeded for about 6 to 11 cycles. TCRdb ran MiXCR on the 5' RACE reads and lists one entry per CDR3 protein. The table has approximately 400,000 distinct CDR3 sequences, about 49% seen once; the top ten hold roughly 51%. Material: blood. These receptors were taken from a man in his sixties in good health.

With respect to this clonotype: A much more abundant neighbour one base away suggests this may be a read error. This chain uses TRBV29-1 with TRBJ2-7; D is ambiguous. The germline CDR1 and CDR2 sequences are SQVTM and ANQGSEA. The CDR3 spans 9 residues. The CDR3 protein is CAQYNEQYF. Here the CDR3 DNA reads TGCGCGCAGTACAATGAGCAGTACTTC.

The CDR3 region has the DNA TGTGCCAGCAGTTTATTTCCACAGGGTACCCTCAGGACCCAGTACTTC. Amino acids: CASSLFPQGTLRTQYF. The chain links TRBV28 to TRBJ2-5; TRBD1 is a possible D gene (6 bases). Germline V gives CDR1 MDHEN, CDR2 SYDVKM. The CDR3 loop spans 16 amino acids. Between the trimmed V and J ends, which lost 1 base and 7 bases, there was a span of 19 bases.

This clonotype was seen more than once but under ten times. The CDR3 DNA reads TGTGCCAGCAGCTTAGCGCTGGGCGGGGGCACAGATACGCAGTATTTT. It yields the protein CASSLALGGGTDTQYF. The chain has TRBV7-2 and TRBJ2-3; weak D call: TRBD2 (6 bases). CDR1 is SGHTA and CDR2 is FQGNSA in the germline V gene. V was shortened by 0 bases and J by 1 base, with 11 bases between the two germline ends. The CDR3 is made up of 16 amino acids.

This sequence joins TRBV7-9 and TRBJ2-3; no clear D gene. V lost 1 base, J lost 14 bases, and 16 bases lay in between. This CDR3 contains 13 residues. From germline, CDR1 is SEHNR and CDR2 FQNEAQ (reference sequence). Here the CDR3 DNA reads TGTGCCAGCAGCTTAGACCACATCGGTCACTTGTATTTT. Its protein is CASSLDHIGHLYF.

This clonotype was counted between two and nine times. CDR3 sequence: CSVADTSYEQYF. The CDR3 DNA reads as TGCAGCGTTGCGGACACCTCCTACGAGCAGTACTTC. V usage is TRBV29-1 and J usage is TRBJ2-7; possibly TRBD1 for D (5 bases). With 4 bases removed from V and 0 bases from J, the gap between germline ends came to 7 bases. The CDR3 totals 12 residues. The V gene's germline CDR1 is SQVTM and CDR2 ANQGSEA.

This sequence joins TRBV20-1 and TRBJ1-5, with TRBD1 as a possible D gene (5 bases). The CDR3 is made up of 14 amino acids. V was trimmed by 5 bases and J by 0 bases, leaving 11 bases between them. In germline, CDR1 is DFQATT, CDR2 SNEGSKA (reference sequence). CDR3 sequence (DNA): TGCAGTGCTTACAGGCGCAATAGCAATCAGCCCCAGCATTTT. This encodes CSAYRRNSNQPQHF.

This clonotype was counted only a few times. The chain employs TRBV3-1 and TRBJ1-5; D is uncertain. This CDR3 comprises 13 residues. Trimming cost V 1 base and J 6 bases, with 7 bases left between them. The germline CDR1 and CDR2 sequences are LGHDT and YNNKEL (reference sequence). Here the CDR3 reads CASSQGIGQPQHF. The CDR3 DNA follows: TGTGCCAGCAGCCAAGGTATAGGTCAGCCCCAGCATTTT. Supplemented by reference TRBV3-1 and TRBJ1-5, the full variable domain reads DTAVSQTPKYLVTQMGNDKSIKCEQNLGHDTMYWYKQDSKKFLKIMFSYNNKELIINETVPNRFSPKSPDKAHLNLHINSLELGDSAVYFCASSQGIGQPQHFGDGTRLSIL.